The sequence of this T cell receptor (beta chain) was determined in a study of shared clonotypes between healthy human individuals. At the level of the study: CD8 memory received one plate per donor, CD8 naive two, CD4 memory three and CD4 naive three.

The CDR3 covers 16 residues. Trimming removed 5 bases at V and 0 bases at J, with 15 bases between. Germline V gene sequence: CDR1 SGHTA, CDR2 FQGTGA. The data were produced by immunoSEQ multiplex PCR, yet TCRdb's version contains in-frame clones alone and is incomplete. In the table there are 2 million to 3 million clones, approximately 92% of which are singletons. This chain uses TRBV7-3 with TRBJ2-3; maybe TRBD2 (7 bases). The sequence came from a man aged 18-30 years in good health. Sequences were obtained from naive CD4+ T cells sorted from blood. Subset reported: CD45RA+ positively selected. The CDR3 DNA reads as TGTGCCAGCAGCCCGGGGGGCCGAGATAGCACAGATACGCAGTATTTT. It is translated as CASSPGGRDSTDTQYF.